This entry lists 23 T cell receptor beta chains sequenced from one sample in a study of post-analysis software for immune sequencing data. TCR beta libraries were prepared from cDNA with unique molecular identifiers. TCRdb redid the calling of the PCR reads with MiXCR, one entry per CDR3 protein. The sample consists of about 760,000 distinct CDR3 sequences, 25% to 30% of them appearing once. Their recognized antigens are unknown. Study-wide results and limits: The five TRBV segments detected at higher frequency in patients than in controls included TRBV5-6, TRBV5-1 and TRBV20-1.

Sequenced input: blood. The receptors shown here come from a girl aged 5-17 years with multiple sclerosis.

With respect to this clonotype: A much more abundant neighbour one base away suggests this may be a read error. The chain uses TRBV9 and TRBJ2-1; D unresolved. The DNA matches TRBJ2-7 better at its end, which makes the J call doubtful. CDR3 size: 15 residues. The germline V gene has CDR1 SGDLS and CDR2 YYNGEE. CDR3 nucleotides: TGTGCCAGCAGCGTAGGTAGTATCTCCTACAATGAGCAGTACTTC. It is translated as CASSVGSISYNEQYF.

This clonotype appeared a few times. The chain recombines TRBV5-1 with TRBJ1-4; D call uncertain. V shed 0 bases and J shed 7 bases, with 10 bases lying between them. This CDR3 spans 14 amino acids. The germline V gene encodes CDR1 SGHRS and CDR2 YFSETQ. Written as DNA, the CDR3 is TGCGCCAGCAGCTTGGACCGGCCGGGTGAAAAACTGTTTTTT. Its translation is CASSLDRPGEKLFF. Full variable domain (outside the CDR3, taken from reference TRBV5-1 and TRBJ1-4): KAGVTQTPRYLIKTRGQQVTLSCSPISGHRSVSWYQQTPGQGLQFLFEYFSETQRNKGNFPGRFSGRQFSNSRSEMNVSTLELGDSALYLCASSLDRPGEKLFFGSGTQLSVL.

The rearrangement joins TRBV12-3 or TRBV12-4 to TRBJ1-4; D remains ambiguous. The ends were cut back, 0 bases at V and 8 bases at J, with 10 bases in the middle. The CDR3 covers 14 residues. Written as DNA, the CDR3 is TGTGCCAGCAGTTTAGCGTCGGCAGTAGAAAAACTGTTTTTT. Translated, it gives CASSLASAVEKLFF.

This clonotype was counted once. Possible read error: a much larger clone is one base away. V and J are TRBV12-3 or TRBV12-4 and TRBJ2-3; the match to TRBD1 covers 9 bases. The CDR3 runs 15 residues. In DNA form, the CDR3 reads TGTGCCAGCAGTAGCGGGACAGGGCGGACAGATACGGAGTATTTT. Its protein is CASSSGTGRTDTEYF.

The rearrangement uses TRBV7-2 and TRBJ2-1, with 12 bases identical to TRBD2. CDR1 is SGHTA and CDR2 is FQGNSA in the germline V gene. The length of the CDR3 is 17 residues. The ends lost 5 bases at V and 10 bases at J; junction bases unmatched: 15. CDR3 bases: TGTGCCAGCAGCCCGGTGGGGCCTAGCGGGGGGGCGAGGGAGCAGTTCTTC. Amino acids: CASSPVGPSGGAREQFF.

In its sample, this clonotype was seen a few times. The chain employs TRBV20-1 and TRBJ1-5; D unresolved. Germline assignment: CDR1 DFQATT and CDR2 SNEGSKA (reference sequence). V lost 3 bases and J 7 bases, leaving 4 bases between the germline ends. This CDR3 has 10 residues. The DNA of the CDR3 is TGCAGTGCTAGTCGGCAGCCCCAGCATTTT. Translation gives CSASRQPQHF.

The chain is built from TRBV5-6 and TRBJ2-3; 12 nucleotides line up with TRBD2. The V and J ends lost 6 bases and 2 bases, in that order; junction bases with no gene match: 10. In germline, CDR1 is SGHDT, CDR2 YYEEEE. CDR3 length equals 17 residues. In nucleotides, the CDR3 is TGTGCCAGCATCTGGCTAGCGGGGGGGTCACACACAGATACGCAGTATTTT. This gives the protein CASIWLAGGSHTDTQYF.

The V and J genes are TRBV6-4 and TRBJ2-3; maybe TRBD2 (5 bases). Trimming cost V 6 bases and J 1 base, with 11 bases left between them. There are 14 residues in the CDR3. The V gene's germline CDR1 is MRHNA and CDR2 SNTAGT. In nucleotides, the CDR3 is TGTGCCAGCAGGGTGGACGGGGGCACAGATACGCAGTATTTT. As protein: CASRVDGGTDTQYF.

A single count supports this clonotype. The chain uses TRBV29-1 and TRBJ1-1, with 8 bases identical to TRBD1. Per germline, CDR1 SQVTM and CDR2 ANQGSEA. With 4 bases clipped from V and 1 base from J, the junction kept 5 bases outside the gene matches. The CDR3 length is 14 residues. The CDR3 nucleotides are TGCAGCGTTGTACAAGGGACAGGGAACACTGAAGCTTTCTTT. Translating it yields CSVVQGTGNTEAFF.

This chain links TRBV5-1 with TRBJ2-7; 11 bases align to TRBD2. V trimming: 0 bases; J trimming: 3 bases; junction bases outside the gene matches: 8. Germline assignment: CDR1 SGHRS and CDR2 YFSETQ. This CDR3 contains 17 residues. The CDR3 sequence: CASSLGLAGGRGYEQYF. CDR3 DNA sequence: TGCGCCAGCAGCTTGGGGCTAGCGGGAGGCCGCGGCTACGAGCAGTACTTC.

The V and J genes are TRBV7-9 and TRBJ2-5; 8 positions match TRBD2. The CDR3 covers 11 residues. Unmatched junction bases numbered 2, after V lost 2 bases and J lost 12 bases. Germline V gives CDR1 SEHNR, CDR2 FQNEAQ (reference sequence). The CDR3 here is CASSLTGGKYF. CDR3 in DNA: TGTGCCAGCAGCTTAACGGGAGGGAAGTACTTC.

The chain carries TRBV6-1 and TRBJ2-3; D is undetermined. The CDR3 is made up of 16 amino acids. V dropped 3 bases and J dropped 6 bases, with 19 bases sitting between them. The germline V gene encodes CDR1 MNHNS and CDR2 SASEGT. The CDR3 bases are TGTGCCAGCAGTGATGCCCCTATTTACTTGGAGGATACGCAGTATTTT. It is translated as CASSDAPIYLEDTQYF.

The sample holds a few counts of this clonotype. This sequence joins TRBV6-5 and TRBJ1-4, with TRBD1 identical over 7 bases. The CDR3 extends over 15 amino acids. The V gene's germline CDR1 is MNHEY and CDR2 SVGAGI. The junction had 8 bases not matched to a gene; V was cut back by 2 bases and J by 8 bases. CDR3 in amino acids: CASSYRTGKGEKLFF. DNA of the CDR3: TGTGCCAGCAGTTACCGGACAGGAAAAGGGGAAAAACTGTTTTTT.

Many counts were recorded for this clonotype. In nucleotides, the CDR3 is TGTGCCAGCAGTTTATTCGCGGATACGCAGTATTTT. Amino acid sequence: CASSLFADTQYF. This rearrangement joins TRBV6-2 or TRBV6-3 to TRBJ2-3, with D unclear. Looked up from germline, CDR1 is MNHEY and CDR2 is SVGEGT. The CDR3 has 12 amino acids. With 4 bases removed from V and 6 bases from J, the gap between germline ends came to 8 bases.

This chain joins TRBV11-2 and TRBJ2-3; D tentatively reads TRBD1 or TRBD2 (5 bases each). CDR3 length: 14 residues. The germline V and J ends were trimmed by 8 bases and 3 bases, with 15 bases remaining between them. Germline V gene sequence: CDR1 SGHAT, CDR2 FQNNGV. CDR3 residues: CASSFRGTTDTQYF. In nucleotides, the CDR3 is TGTGCCAGCTCGTTCCGTGGGACGACAGATACGCAGTATTTT.

The chain employs TRBV28 and TRBJ1-5, with 11 bases lining up with TRBD1. CDR3 length: 16 amino acids. Germline V gives CDR1 MDHEN, CDR2 SYDVKM. With 3 bases clipped from V and 3 bases from J, the junction kept 4 bases outside the gene matches. The CDR3 bases are TGTGCCAGCAGTTTTGGGGACAGGGGGGTCAATCAGCCCCAGCATTTT. It specifies CASSFGDRGVNQPQHF.

This clonotype was detected a few times. CDR3 in amino acids: CSASTASTNEKLFF. The CDR3 region has the DNA TGCAGTGCTTCGACAGCCTCAACTAATGAAAAACTGTTTTTT. This chain links TRBV20-1 with TRBJ1-4; possibly TRBD1 for D (5 bases). The CDR3 extends over 14 amino acids. V was pared by 5 bases and J by 0 bases, with 10 bases between. The germline gives CDR1 DFQATT, CDR2 SNEGSKA (reference sequence).

This clonotype was observed a handful of times. The junction departs from germline at one end; a sequencing error may be responsible. The V and J genes are TRBV4-3 and TRBJ2-1; 8 nucleotides agree with TRBD2. Germline CDR1 reads LGHNA; CDR2 reads YSLEER. This CDR3 has 17 residues. The CDR3 is CACSQDDTSGPYNEQFF. The CDR3 region has the DNA TGCGCCTGCAGCCAAGATGACACTAGCGGCCCCTACAATGAGCAGTTCTTC.

A remark on this clonotype: The conserved closing phenylalanine or tryptophan is absent in this CDR3, likely reflecting a read error. V is TRBV20-1 and J is TRBJ2-3; tentative D call: TRBD1 (6 bases). The CDR3 sequence is 15 residues long. Looked up from germline, CDR1 is DFQATT and CDR2 is SNEGSKA (reference sequence). Trimming removed 3 bases from V and 0 bases from J, with 13 bases in between. In DNA, the CDR3 is TGCAGTGCTAGTTCAGGGGACATTAGCACAGATACGCAGTATTTG. Translating gives CSASSGDISTDTQYL.

The V call is TRBV7-9, the J call TRBJ2-1; D may match TRBD1 or TRBD2 (5 bases each). This CDR3 spans 15 amino acids. Deletions cut 5 bases from V and 1 base from J, with 12 bases between. Germline V gene data show CDR1 as SEHNR and CDR2 as FQNEAQ (reference sequence). The CDR3 nucleotides are TGTGCCAGCAGCCCGGGGCTCGATTCCTACAATGAGCAGTTCTTC. Protein sequence: CASSPGLDSYNEQFF.

The chain is built from TRBV5-1 and TRBJ1-1, with TRBD1 matching over 7 bases. V dropped 5 bases and J dropped 4; count of bases not matched to a gene: 11. The germline gives CDR1 SGHRS, CDR2 YFSETQ. The length of the CDR3 is 15 residues. The CDR3 protein is CASSRRRGWFTEAFF. As DNA, the CDR3 is TGCGCCAGCAGTCGCCGCAGGGGGTGGTTCACTGAAGCTTTCTTT. The variable domain in full, completed from reference TRBV5-1 and TRBJ1-1, reads KAGVTQTPRYLIKTRGQQVTLSCSPISGHRSVSWYQQTPGQGLQFLFEYFSETQRNKGNFPGRFSGRQFSNSRSEMNVSTLELGDSALYLCASSRRRGWFTEAFFGQGTRLTVV.

The gene calls are TRBV6-6 and TRBJ2-7; D possibly matches TRBD1 or TRBD2 (5 bases each). From germline, CDR1 is MNHNY and CDR2 SVGAGI (reference sequence). The CDR3 is 15 amino acids. The germline V and J ends were trimmed by 5 bases and 6 bases, with 20 bases remaining between them. CDR3 in amino acids: CASSRSGRGPREQYF. The CDR3 DNA is TGTGCCAGCAGTCGATCGGGAAGGGGTCCGCGCGAGCAGTACTTC.

This clonotype occurred a few times. The chain carries TRBV27 and TRBJ1-6; 9 positions match TRBD1. J gave up 7 bases and V 5 bases, and 12 bases lay outside the gene matches. This CDR3 has 17 residues. Germline CDR1 is MNHEY and CDR2 is SMNVEV (reference sequence). CDR3 amino acids: CASSLKPLTGGNSPLHF. The CDR3 DNA is TGTGCCAGCAGTCTAAAACCTCTAACAGGGGGCAATTCACCCCTCCACTTT.